This entry is about one TCR beta chain. Data came from immunoSEQ multiplex PCR; TCRdb stores just in-frame clones and leaves some out. The data show about 75,000 clones, with roughly 80% seen just once and roughly 15% held by the top ten. The data stem from a study of control samples from healthy donors and cancer patients. The junction had 10 bases not matched to a gene; V was cut back by 9 bases and J by 2 bases. Germline V gene data show CDR1 as SNHLY and CDR2 as FYNNEI. The CDR3 runs to 14 residues. The sequenced sample was blood. The receptor comes from a man aged 50-59 years in good health. The chain joins TRBV2 to TRBJ2-7, with 7 bases aligning to TRBD1. The CDR3 is CASRGPVNPYEQYF. The CDR3 nucleotides read TGTGCCAGTAGGGGGCCAGTTAATCCCTACGAGCAGTACTTC.